This T cell receptor beta chain is drawn from a study of T cells after yellow fever vaccination. This clonotype was counted ten times or more. This CDR3 region has 16 residues. The V and J ends lost 0 bases and 0 bases respectively, with 9 bases between them. The germline gives CDR1 MNHEY, CDR2 SVGAGI. Each CDR3 protein gets one entry after TCRdb re-called the 5' RACE reads with MiXCR. The table includes about 360,000 distinct CDR3 sequences, 6.2% detected once. This receptor was taken from a man aged 30 to 39 who received the YFV17D yellow fever vaccine. The sample was PBMCs, taken 5 days after the yellow fever booster vaccination. J is TRBJ1-5 and V is TRBV6-5; D remains unclear. As DNA, the CDR3 is TGTGCCAGCAGTTACTCGCAGCCATATAGCAATCAGCCCCAGCATTTT. It is translated as CASSYSQPYSNQPQHF.